The source of this T cell receptor beta chain is a study of cytomegalovirus exposure and HLA in healthy donors. PCR involved 60 Vbeta and 13 Jbeta primers. TCRdb's copy holds only in-frame clones and misses some; the assay was immunoSEQ multiplex PCR. In the table there are around 92,000 clones, around 83% of which are singletons. This CDR3 spans 17 amino acids. The V call is TRBV1, the J call TRBJ2-2; the table's D call, TRBD2, has no DNA check behind it. TRBV1 represents a pseudogene. The specimen was PBMCs. This sequence was found in a female donor in good health and CMV-seropositive. For the CDR3, the DNA is TGCACCAGCAGCCAAGATCGGACGGGAGGGAGCACCGGGGAGCTGTTTTTT. This sequence encodes CTSSQDRTGGSTGELFF.